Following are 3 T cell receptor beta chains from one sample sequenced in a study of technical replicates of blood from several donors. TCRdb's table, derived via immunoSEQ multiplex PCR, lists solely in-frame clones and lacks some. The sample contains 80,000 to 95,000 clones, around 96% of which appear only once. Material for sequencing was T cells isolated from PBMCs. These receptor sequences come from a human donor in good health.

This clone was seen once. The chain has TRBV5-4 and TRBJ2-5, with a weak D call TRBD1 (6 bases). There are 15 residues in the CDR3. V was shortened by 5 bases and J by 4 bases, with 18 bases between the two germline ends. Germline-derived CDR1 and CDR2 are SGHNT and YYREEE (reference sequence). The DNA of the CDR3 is TGTGCCAGCAGAGTTACAGGGACCCTGGGAGAGACCCAGTACTTC. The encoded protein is CASRVTGTLGETQYF.

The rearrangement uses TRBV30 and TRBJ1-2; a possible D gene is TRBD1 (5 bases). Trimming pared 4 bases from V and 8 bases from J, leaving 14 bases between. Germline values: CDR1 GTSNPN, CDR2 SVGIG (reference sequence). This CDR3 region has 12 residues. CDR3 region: CAWMEGRQGYTF. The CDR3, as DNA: TGTGCCTGGATGGAAGGGCGACAGGGCTACACCTTC.

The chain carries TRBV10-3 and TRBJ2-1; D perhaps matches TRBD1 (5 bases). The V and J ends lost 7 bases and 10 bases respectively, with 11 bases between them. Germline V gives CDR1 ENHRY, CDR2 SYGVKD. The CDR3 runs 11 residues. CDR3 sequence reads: CAITQDREQFF. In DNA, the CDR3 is TGTGCCATCACCCAAGACAGAGAGCAGTTCTTC.